A single T cell receptor (beta chain) is shown here with its context. Antigen specificity is unknown. Trimming cost V 6 bases and J 3 bases; bases outside gene matches: 13. The CDR3 runs to 16 residues. The germline gives CDR1 MNHNY, CDR2 SVGAGI (reference sequence). This entry is derived from a study of T cell responses to AZD1222 COVID-19 vaccine. Findings and limits, study-wide: Unmutated variant regions are reportedly targeted by nearly half of spike-specific TCRs.

Assay: immunoSEQ multiplex PCR; the TCRdb copy retains only in-frame clones and omits some. Of 70,000 to 90,000 clones in the sample, around 86% were seen once. The study pooled second doses at about 4 or about 12 weeks. This specimen consisted of peripheral blood, obtained 28 days after the second AZD1222 dose. The chain couples TRBV6-6 to TRBJ1-2, with 7 bases lining up with TRBD1. The source of this sequence is an adult who received the AZD1222 COVID-19 vaccine. DNA for the CDR3: TGTGCCAGCAGCGAACACAGGGGCCAAGCTGACTATGGCTACACCTTC. Residues: CASSEHRGQADYGYTF.